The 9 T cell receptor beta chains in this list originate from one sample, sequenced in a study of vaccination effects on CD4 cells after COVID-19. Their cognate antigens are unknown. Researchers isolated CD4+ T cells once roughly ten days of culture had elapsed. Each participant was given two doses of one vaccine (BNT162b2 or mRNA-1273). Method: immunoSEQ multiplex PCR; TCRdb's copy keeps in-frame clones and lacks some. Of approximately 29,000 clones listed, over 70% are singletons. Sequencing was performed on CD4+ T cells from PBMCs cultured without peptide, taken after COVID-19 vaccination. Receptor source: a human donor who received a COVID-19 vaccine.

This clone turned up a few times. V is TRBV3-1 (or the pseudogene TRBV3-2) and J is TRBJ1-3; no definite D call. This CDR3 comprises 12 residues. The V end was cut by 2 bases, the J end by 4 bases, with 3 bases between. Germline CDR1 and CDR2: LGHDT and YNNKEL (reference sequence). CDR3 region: CASSQTGNTIYF. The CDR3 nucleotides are TGTGCCAGCAGCCAAACAGGAAACACCATATATTTT.

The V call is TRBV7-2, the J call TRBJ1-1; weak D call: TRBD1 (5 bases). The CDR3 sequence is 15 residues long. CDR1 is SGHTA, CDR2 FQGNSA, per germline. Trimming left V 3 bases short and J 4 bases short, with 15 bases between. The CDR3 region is CASSFRNQGGTEAFF. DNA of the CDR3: TGTGCCAGCAGCTTCCGCAATCAGGGCGGCACTGAAGCTTTCTTT.

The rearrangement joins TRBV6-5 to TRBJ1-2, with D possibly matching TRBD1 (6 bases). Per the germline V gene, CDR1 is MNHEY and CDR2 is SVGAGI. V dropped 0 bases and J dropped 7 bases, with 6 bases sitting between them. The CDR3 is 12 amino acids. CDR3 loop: CASSYSGGGYTF. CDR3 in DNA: TGTGCCAGCAGTTACTCAGGGGGTGGCTACACCTTC.

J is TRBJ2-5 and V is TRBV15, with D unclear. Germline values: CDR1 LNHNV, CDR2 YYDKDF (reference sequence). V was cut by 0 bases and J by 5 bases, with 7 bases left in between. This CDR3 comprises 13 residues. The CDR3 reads CATSRDPMETQYF. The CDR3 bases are TGTGCCACCAGCAGAGATCCTATGGAGACCCAGTACTTC.

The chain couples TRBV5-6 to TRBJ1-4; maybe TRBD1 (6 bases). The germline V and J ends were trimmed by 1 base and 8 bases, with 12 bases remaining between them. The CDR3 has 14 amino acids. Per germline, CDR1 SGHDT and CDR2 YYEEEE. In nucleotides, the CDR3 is TGTGCCAGCAGCTTGAAAAATCAGGGGGAAAAACTGTTTTTT. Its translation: CASSLKNQGEKLFF.

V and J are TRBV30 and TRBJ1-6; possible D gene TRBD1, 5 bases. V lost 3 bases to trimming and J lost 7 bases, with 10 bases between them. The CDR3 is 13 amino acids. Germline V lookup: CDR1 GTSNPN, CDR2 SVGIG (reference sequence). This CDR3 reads CAWRPGWNSPLHF. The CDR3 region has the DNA TGTGCCTGGAGGCCAGGGTGGAATTCACCCCTCCACTTT.

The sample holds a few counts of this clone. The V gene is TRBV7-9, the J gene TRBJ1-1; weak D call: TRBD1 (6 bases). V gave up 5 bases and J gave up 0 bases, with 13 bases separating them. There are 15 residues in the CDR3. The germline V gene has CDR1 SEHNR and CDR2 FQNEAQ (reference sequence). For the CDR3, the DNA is TGTGCCAGCAGCATAACGACAGGATTGAACACTGAAGCTTTCTTT. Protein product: CASSITTGLNTEAFF.

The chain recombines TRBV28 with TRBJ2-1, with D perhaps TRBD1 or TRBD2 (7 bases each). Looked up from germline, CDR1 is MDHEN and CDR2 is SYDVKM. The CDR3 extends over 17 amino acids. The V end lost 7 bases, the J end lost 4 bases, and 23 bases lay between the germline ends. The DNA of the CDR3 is TGTGCCAGCACCTCAGGGGGGGGGTTCACTAGGTACAATGAGCAGTTCTTC. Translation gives CASTSGGGFTRYNEQFF.

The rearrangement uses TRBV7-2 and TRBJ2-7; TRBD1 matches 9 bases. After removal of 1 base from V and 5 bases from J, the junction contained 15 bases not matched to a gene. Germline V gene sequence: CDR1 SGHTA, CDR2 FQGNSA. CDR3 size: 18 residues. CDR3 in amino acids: CASSLEMAGTGKRNEQYF. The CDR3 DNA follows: TGTGCCAGCAGCTTAGAAATGGCAGGGACAGGGAAAAGGAACGAGCAGTACTTC. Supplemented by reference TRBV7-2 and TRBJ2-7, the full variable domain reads GAGVSQSPSNKVTEKGKDVELRCDPISGHTALYWYRQSLGQGLEFLIYFQGNSAPDKSGLPSDRFSAERTGGSVSTLTIQRTQQEDSAVYLCASSLEMAGTGKRNEQYFGPGTRLTVT.